Below, 4 T cell receptor beta chains from the same sample are listed, as sequenced in a study of tumour-infiltrating T cells in Burkitt lymphoma (TCRdb year 2020). Libraries were built with the immunoSEQ multiplex PCR assay. TCRdb carries this immuneACCESS record with in-frame sequences only. Its versions omit some clonotypes, under half of them owing to an unresolved V gene in the studies checked, with the rest unexplained. Within this sample are tens of thousands of clones, with 31% of them counted one time only. The biggest ten clones account for 2.9% of the sample. The sample taken for sequencing was tumor tissue. The receptors here all came from a human donor with Burkitt lymphoma.

This clone came up a few times. This chain connects TRBV10-3 to TRBJ2-3, with D tentatively TRBD1 (6 bases). The V and J ends lost 8 bases and 5 bases respectively, with 14 bases between them. This CDR3 spans 13 amino acids. Per the germline V gene, CDR1 is ENHRY and CDR2 is SYGVKD. The CDR3 is CAISGQGKDTQYF. CDR3 bases: TGTGCCATCTCTGGGCAGGGGAAAGATACGCAGTATTTT.

This chain joins TRBV19 and TRBJ1-2; D is possibly TRBD1 (6 bases). Germline values: CDR1 LNHDA, CDR2 SQIVND (reference sequence). This CDR3 region has 15 residues. V shed 3 bases and J shed 2 bases, with 13 bases lying between them. In nucleotides, the CDR3 is TGTGCCAGTAGTATCCCCGGGACACCCAACTATGGCTACACCTTC. It yields the protein CASSIPGTPNYGYTF.

The rearrangement joins TRBV7-8 to TRBJ2-1; TRBD1 or TRBD2 may be the D gene (5 bases each). Trimming cost V 5 bases and J 2 bases, with 13 bases left between them. This CDR3 has 15 residues. Looked up from germline, CDR1 is SGHVS and CDR2 is FQNEAQ. CDR3 sequence reads: CASSPPGRAYNEQFF. Written as DNA, the CDR3 is TGTGCCAGCAGCCCACCGGGACGGGCCTACAATGAGCAGTTCTTC.

The chain has TRBV5-1 and TRBJ2-7, with 13 positions matching TRBD2. This CDR3 region has 14 residues. The ends lost 4 bases at V and 5 bases at J; junction bases unmatched: 3. Per the germline V gene, CDR1 is SGHRS and CDR2 is YFSETQ. CDR3 protein: CASSPGLAGDEQYF. The CDR3, as DNA: TGCGCCAGCAGCCCCGGACTAGCGGGGGACGAGCAGTACTTC.